The 17 T cell receptor beta chains given below trace back to one sample, sequenced in a study of human T cells and chemical hapten exposure. TCRdb called the RACE reads again in MiXCR, with one record for every CDR3 protein. The table has 150,000 to 200,000 distinct CDR3 sequences, about 14% seen once; the top ten hold about 1.8%. Time point denoted: patch test 1, 2 weeks after DPC sensitization. The treatment is: therapeutic diphenylcyclopropenone sensitization with weekly scalp DPC. The sequenced sample was whole blood, obtained in connection with sensitization to the hapten diphenylcyclopropenone (DPC). The receptors originated from a woman in her 30s with alopecia areata. Some clones in this sample may be carry-over from other donors' samples.

V is TRBV18 and J is TRBJ2-1, with D unclear. CDR3 length: 16 amino acids. Trimming took 1 base from V and 0 from J, leaving 10 bases between them. Looked up from germline, CDR1 is KGHSH and CDR2 is LQKENI. Written as DNA, the CDR3 is TGTGCCAGCTCACCACGGGCCCTAAGCTCCTACAATGAGCAGTTCTTC. It specifies CASSPRALSSYNEQFF.

This clonotype was found many times. The V gene is TRBV28, the J gene TRBJ2-1, with 9 bases fitting TRBD1. Per the germline V gene, CDR1 is MDHEN and CDR2 is SYDVKM. CDR3 length: 16 amino acids. Losses at the gene ends were 6 bases for V and 10 bases for J; bases not matched to a gene: 16. The CDR3 loop is CASSRSGTGSTREQFF. In DNA, the CDR3 is TGTGCCAGCAGCCGGTCCGGGACAGGGTCCACCAGGGAGCAGTTCTTC.

This clonotype came up a few times. The chain has TRBV12-3 or TRBV12-4 and TRBJ1-1; 9 bases fit TRBD1. The CDR3 extends over 15 amino acids. J gave up 4 bases and V 8 bases, and 11 bases lay outside the gene matches. The CDR3 protein is CASQSTRTGVTEAFF. In DNA form, the CDR3 reads TGTGCCAGCCAGTCAACCCGGACAGGGGTCACTGAAGCTTTCTTT.

This clonotype was detected a few times. The chain uses TRBV20-1 and TRBJ1-1, with D perhaps TRBD1 (5 bases). The V end was cut by 6 bases, the J end by 1 base, with 15 bases between. The CDR3 is 14 amino acids. Germline V gene data show CDR1 as DFQATT and CDR2 as SNEGSKA (reference sequence). Here the CDR3 DNA reads TGCAGTGCCTGGGGGTCGGTTTGGAACACTGAAGCTTTCTTT. Translation gives CSAWGSVWNTEAFF.

The chain is built from TRBV5-6 and TRBJ1-3; 7 nucleotides match TRBD1. V shed 4 bases and J 0 bases; nucleotides not matched to a gene: 4. CDR1 SGHDT and CDR2 YYEEEE come from the germline V gene. This CDR3 comprises 15 residues. The CDR3 spells CASSGTGASGNTIYF. CDR3 sequence (DNA): TGTGCCAGCAGCGGCACAGGGGCCTCTGGAAACACCATATATTTT.

The V gene is TRBV20-1, the J gene TRBJ2-5; a weak D match, TRBD2 (6 bases). Trimming shortened V by 5 bases and J by 4 bases, and 14 bases separated the two germline ends. The CDR3 spans 13 residues. Germline lookup yields CDR1 DFQATT and CDR2 SNEGSKA (reference sequence). The CDR3 bases are TGCAGTGCTGCGGAGGGTGGGCGAGAGACCCAGTACTTC. Protein: CSAAEGGRETQYF.

This clonotype has a handful of counts. This chain joins TRBV28 and TRBJ1-5, with 9 bases matching TRBD1. The CDR3 is 15 residues long. Germline V gene data show CDR1 as MDHEN and CDR2 as SYDVKM. V lost 6 bases to trimming and J lost 3 bases; unmatched junction nucleotides: 6. CDR3 nucleotide sequence: TGTGCCAGCAGATTACAGGGGGCTAACAATCAGCCCCAGCATTTT. This gives the protein CASRLQGANNQPQHF.

This clonotype was found a few times. The chain recombines TRBV2 with TRBJ1-5; D not resolved. Germline V gives CDR1 SNHLY, CDR2 FYNNEI. The CDR3 runs to 14 residues. V was trimmed by 5 bases and J by 4 bases, leaving 12 bases between them. The CDR3 loop reads CASSREADNQPQHF. DNA of the CDR3: TGTGCCAGCAGTCGGGAGGCAGATAATCAGCCCCAGCATTTT.

The gene calls are TRBV29-1 and TRBJ2-1, with 8 bases fitting TRBD1. Unmatched junction bases numbered 2, after V lost 1 base and J lost 6 bases. The CDR3 spans 13 residues. Germline CDR1 SQVTM, CDR2 ANQGSEA. CDR3 nucleotides: TGCAGCGTTGAAGGACAGGGGCTCAATGAGCAGTTCTTC. Translation gives CSVEGQGLNEQFF.

J is TRBJ2-7 and V is TRBV6-2 or TRBV6-3, with 12 bases aligning to TRBD2. Germline V gene sequence: CDR1 MNHEY, CDR2 SVGEGT. The J segment lost 5 bases and the V segment lost 7 bases, leaving 18 bases of the junction unmatched. The CDR3 is 18 amino acids. The CDR3 loop is CASTKRLAGDPPFDEQYF. Here the CDR3 DNA reads TGTGCCAGCACGAAACGACTAGCGGGGGACCCACCTTTCGACGAGCAGTACTTC.

This chain uses TRBV15 with TRBJ1-2; TRBD1 matches 8 bases. The germline V gene has CDR1 LNHNV and CDR2 YYDKDF (reference sequence). The length of the CDR3 is 16 residues. Trimming at V came to 8 bases and at J to 4 bases, leaving 15 bases not matched to a gene. The CDR3 nucleotides read TGTGCCACCGAACCGGGACAGGTCCCTTGGGGCTATGGCTACACCTTC. It specifies CATEPGQVPWGYGYTF.

The chain combines TRBV7-2 with TRBJ1-2, with D unclear. This CDR3 spans 14 amino acids. Looked up from germline, CDR1 is SGHTA and CDR2 is FQGNSA. Trimming cost V 1 base and J 0 bases, with 6 bases left between them. The CDR3 is CASSLDGANYGYTF. The CDR3 nucleotides are TGTGCCAGCAGCTTAGATGGGGCTAACTATGGCTACACCTTC. Based on the CDR3 plus reference TRBV7-2 and TRBJ1-2, the full variable domain is GAGVSQSPSNKVTEKGKDVELRCDPISGHTALYWYRQSLGQGLEFLIYFQGNSAPDKSGLPSDRFSAERTGGSVSTLTIQRTQQEDSAVYLCASSLDGANYGYTFGSGTRLTVV.

This clonotype was found many times. This chain uses TRBV27 with TRBJ2-2; unclear D gene. Looked up from germline, CDR1 is MNHEY and CDR2 is SMNVEV (reference sequence). The V and J ends lost 5 bases and 5 bases respectively, with 12 bases between them. The length of the CDR3 is 14 residues. CDR3 nucleotides: TGTGCCAGCAGTCCGGCGGCCCCTACCGGGGAGCTGTTTTTT. Translation gives CASSPAAPTGELFF.

This clonotype was observed many times. The chain employs TRBV16 and TRBJ1-6, with 7 bases that match TRBD1. Trimming at V came to 7 bases and at J to 7 bases, leaving 7 bases not matched to a gene. This CDR3 comprises 14 residues. Germline V lookup: CDR1 KGHSY, CDR2 FQNENV. CDR3 nucleotide sequence: TGTGCCAGCACCACGCCCAGGGGGAATTCACCCCTCCACTTT. This sequence encodes CASTTPRGNSPLHF.

This clonotype has a handful of counts. The chain combines TRBV3-1 with TRBJ1-2, with D unresolved. This CDR3 contains 13 residues. Between the trimmed V and J ends, which lost 1 base and 8 bases, there was a span of 11 bases. Germline V gene data show CDR1 as LGHDT and CDR2 as YNNKEL (reference sequence). This CDR3 reads CASSQAAFLGYTF. The CDR3 region has the DNA TGTGCCAGCAGCCAAGCGGCCTTCTTGGGCTACACCTTC.

V gene TRBV14 combines with J gene TRBJ2-1; no clear D gene. V gave up 1 base and J gave up 4 bases, with 11 bases separating them. CDR1 SGHDN and CDR2 FVKESK come from the germline V gene. The length of the CDR3 is 15 residues. CDR3 bases: TGTGCCAGCAGCCAAGGGTTTGAAGTATACAATGAGCAGTTCTTC. Its translation is CASSQGFEVYNEQFF.

This clonotype was detected a few times. The gene calls are TRBV28 and TRBJ2-6; D gene unclear. This CDR3 is 13 amino acids long. Germline CDR1 MDHEN, CDR2 SYDVKM. The ends were cut back, 5 bases at V and 5 bases at J, with 7 bases in the middle. The CDR3 DNA reads as TGTGCCAGCAGTACCCCCAGGGCCAACGTCCTGACTTTC. This gives the protein CASSTPRANVLTF.